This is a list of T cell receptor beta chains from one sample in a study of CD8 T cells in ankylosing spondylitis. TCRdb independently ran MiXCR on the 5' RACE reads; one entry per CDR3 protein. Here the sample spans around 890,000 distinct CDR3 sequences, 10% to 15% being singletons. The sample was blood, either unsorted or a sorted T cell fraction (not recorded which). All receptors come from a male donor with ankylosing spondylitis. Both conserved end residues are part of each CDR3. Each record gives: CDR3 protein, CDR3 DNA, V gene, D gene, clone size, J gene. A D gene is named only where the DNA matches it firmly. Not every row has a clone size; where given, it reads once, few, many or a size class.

CDR3 protein: CASSSGIFNEQFF
CDR3 DNA: TGTGCCAGCAGCTCAGGAATCTTCAATGAGCAGTTCTTC
V gene: TRBV7-2
D gene: -
clone size: many
J gene: TRBJ2-1

CDR3 protein: CASTSAPGQEQFF
CDR3 DNA: TGTGCCAGCACTAGCGCCCCGGGACAGGAGCAGTTCTTC
V gene: TRBV2
D gene: -
clone size: -
J gene: TRBJ2-1

CDR3 protein: CSARPLEDRGRTDTQYF
CDR3 DNA: TGCAGTGCTAGGCCCCTGGAGGACCGGGGGAGGACAGATACGCAGTATTTT
V gene: TRBV20-1
D gene: -
clone size: few
J gene: TRBJ2-3

CDR3 protein: CASSLVWGTYEQYF
CDR3 DNA: TGTGCCAGCAGTTTAGTTTGGGGGACGTACGAGCAGTACTTC
V gene: TRBV27
D gene: -
clone size: -
J gene: TRBJ2-7

CDR3 protein: CAAGGPGANVLTF
CDR3 DNA: TGTGCGGCCGGGGGGCCTGGGGCCAACGTCCTGACTTTC
V gene: TRBV5-4
D gene: -
clone size: -
J gene: TRBJ2-6

CDR3 protein: CATSRVLGSQPQHF
CDR3 DNA: TGTGCCACCAGCAGAGTCCTAGGGAGCCAGCCCCAGCATTTT
V gene: TRBV15
D gene: -
clone size: -
J gene: TRBJ1-5

CDR3 protein: CSVSQGWMDTGELFF
CDR3 DNA: TGCAGTGTCAGCCAAGGGTGGATGGACACCGGGGAGCTGTTTTTT
V gene: TRBV20-1
D gene: -
clone size: -
J gene: TRBJ2-2

CDR3 protein: CSAREGTPLKAGNEQFF
CDR3 DNA: TGCAGTGCTAGAGAGGGGACACCCCTTAAAGCAGGGAATGAGCAGTTCTTC
V gene: TRBV20-1
D gene: -
clone size: many
J gene: TRBJ2-1

CDR3 protein: CASRQGVSNQPQHF
CDR3 DNA: TGTGCCAGCAGACAGGGAGTTAGCAATCAGCCCCAGCATTTT
V gene: TRBV12-3/TRBV12-4
D gene: -
clone size: -
J gene: TRBJ1-5

CDR3 protein: CASSLVSRGETQYF
CDR3 DNA: TGTGCCAGCAGCTTAGTTAGCAGGGGTGAGACCCAGTACTTC
V gene: TRBV7-2
D gene: -
clone size: -
J gene: TRBJ2-5

CDR3 protein: CSAHGERETQYF
CDR3 DNA: TGCAGTGCCCACGGGGAAAGAGAGACCCAGTACTTC
V gene: TRBV20-1
D gene: -
clone size: -
J gene: TRBJ2-5

CDR3 protein: CASSYPGRGNYEQYF
CDR3 DNA: TGTGCCAGCAGCTATCCCGGACGGGGAAACTACGAGCAGTACTTC
V gene: TRBV7-9
D gene: -
clone size: -
J gene: TRBJ2-7

CDR3 protein: CASSLAGRSEQFF
CDR3 DNA: TGCGCCAGCAGCTTAGCTGGTAGAAGTGAGCAGTTCTTC
V gene: TRBV5-1
D gene: -
clone size: many
J gene: TRBJ2-1

CDR3 protein: CASGLVRPGGYYNEQFF
CDR3 DNA: TGTGCTAGTGGTTTGGTACGTCCAGGGGGGTACTACAATGAGCAGTTCTTC
V gene: TRBV12-5
D gene: -
clone size: -
J gene: TRBJ2-1

CDR3 protein: CASSYPGAEPFF
CDR3 DNA: TGTGCCAGCAGTTACCCTGGGGCGGAGCCGTTTTTT
V gene: TRBV6-6
D gene: -
clone size: many
J gene: TRBJ1-4

CDR3 protein: CASSFLQGNEQYF
CDR3 DNA: TGTGCCAGCAGTTTTTTACAGGGAAACGAGCAGTACTTC
V gene: TRBV27
D gene: -
clone size: few
J gene: TRBJ2-7

CDR3 protein: CASRLTGPHGYTF
CDR3 DNA: TGTGCCAGTAGACTAACAGGACCCCATGGCTACACCTTC
V gene: TRBV19
D gene: -
clone size: many
J gene: TRBJ1-2

CDR3 protein: CAWSPPGDTQYF
CDR3 DNA: TGTGCCTGGAGCCCCCCAGGAGATACGCAGTATTTT
V gene: TRBV30
D gene: -
clone size: -
J gene: TRBJ2-3

CDR3 protein: CSASRRAQDGADTQYF
CDR3 DNA: TGCAGTGCTAGCCGCCGGGCCCAGGATGGGGCAGATACGCAGTATTTT
V gene: TRBV20-1
D gene: -
clone size: many
J gene: TRBJ2-3

CDR3 protein: CASSPRGSHSYEQYF
CDR3 DNA: TGTGCCAGCAGTCCAAGGGGTTCCCACTCCTACGAGCAGTACTTC
V gene: TRBV6-1
D gene: -
clone size: few
J gene: TRBJ2-7

CDR3 protein: CASRRNRGLSGNTIYF
CDR3 DNA: TGTGCCAGCAGACGAAACAGGGGGCTCTCTGGAAACACCATATATTTT
V gene: TRBV7-9
D gene: TRBD1
clone size: -
J gene: TRBJ1-3

CDR3 protein: CSPKQGPYNEQFF
CDR3 DNA: TGCAGTCCCAAGCAGGGACCCTACAATGAGCAGTTCTTC
V gene: TRBV20-1
D gene: -
clone size: -
J gene: TRBJ2-1

CDR3 protein: CAWTGTGNEKLFF
CDR3 DNA: TGTGCCTGGACCGGGACAGGGAATGAAAAACTGTTTTTT
V gene: TRBV30
D gene: TRBD1
clone size: -
J gene: TRBJ1-4

CDR3 protein: CASSLEAGGFNQPQHF
CDR3 DNA: TGTGCCAGCAGCTTAGAGGCAGGGGGTTTTAATCAGCCCCAGCATTTT
V gene: TRBV7-8
D gene: TRBD1
clone size: -
J gene: TRBJ1-5

CDR3 protein: CATSQDRDHEQYF
CDR3 DNA: TGTGCCACCAGCCAGGACAGGGACCACGAGCAGTACTTC
V gene: TRBV15
D gene: TRBD1
clone size: many
J gene: TRBJ2-7

CDR3 protein: CASSNRVGGANVLTF
CDR3 DNA: TGCGCCAGCAGCAACAGGGTAGGTGGGGCCAACGTCCTGACTTTC
V gene: TRBV4-3
D gene: -
clone size: few
J gene: TRBJ2-6

CDR3 protein: CASSLQDFYSYEQYF
CDR3 DNA: TGTGCCAGCAGCCTACAAGACTTCTACTCCTACGAGCAGTACTTC
V gene: TRBV5-6
D gene: -
clone size: few
J gene: TRBJ2-7

CDR3 protein: CASSLVASGSPYEQYF
CDR3 DNA: TGTGCCAGCAGCTTAGTGGCTAGCGGGAGCCCCTACGAGCAGTACTTC
V gene: TRBV7-2
D gene: TRBD2
clone size: few
J gene: TRBJ2-7

CDR3 protein: CASNDAGNEQYF
CDR3 DNA: TGTGCCAGCAATGACGCCGGGAACGAGCAGTACTTC
V gene: TRBV2
D gene: -
clone size: many
J gene: TRBJ2-7

CDR3 protein: CSARVGTNYNEQFF
CDR3 DNA: TGCAGTGCTAGAGTGGGGACTAACTACAATGAGCAGTTCTTC
V gene: TRBV20-1
D gene: TRBD2
clone size: -
J gene: TRBJ2-1

CDR3 protein: CASSLVASADNEQFF
CDR3 DNA: TGCGCCAGCAGCTTGGTGGCTAGCGCCGACAATGAGCAGTTCTTC
V gene: TRBV5-1
D gene: -
clone size: -
J gene: TRBJ2-1

CDR3 protein: CASSQGLLQFF
CDR3 DNA: TGTGCCAGCAGCCAAGGGCTTCTGCAGTTCTTC
V gene: TRBV14
D gene: -
clone size: -
J gene: TRBJ2-1

CDR3 protein: CASSTDREITEAFF
CDR3 DNA: TGTGCCAGCAGCACCGACAGGGAGATAACTGAAGCTTTCTTT
V gene: TRBV7-2
D gene: TRBD1
clone size: -
J gene: TRBJ1-1

CDR3 protein: CSGGGSSEQYF
CDR3 DNA: TGCAGCGGGGGGGGGAGTTCTGAGCAGTACTTC
V gene: TRBV29-1
D gene: TRBD2
clone size: many
J gene: TRBJ2-7

CDR3 protein: CATSRGQGAEKLFF
CDR3 DNA: TGTGCCACCAGCCGGGGACAGGGCGCCGAAAAACTGTTTTTT
V gene: TRBV15
D gene: TRBD1
clone size: -
J gene: TRBJ1-4

CDR3 protein: CASSLDRVVYEQYF
CDR3 DNA: TGTGCCAGCAGCTTAGACAGGGTGGTATACGAGCAGTACTTC
V gene: TRBV7-2
D gene: -
clone size: -
J gene: TRBJ2-7

CDR3 protein: CAISVAGGNEQFF
CDR3 DNA: TGTGCCATCAGTGTAGCGGGGGGTAATGAGCAGTTCTTC
V gene: TRBV10-3
D gene: TRBD2
clone size: few
J gene: TRBJ2-1

CDR3 protein: CASRETVTLSYEQYF
CDR3 DNA: TGTGCCAGCAGGGAGACAGTTACACTCTCCTACGAGCAGTACTTC
V gene: TRBV6-1
D gene: -
clone size: few
J gene: TRBJ2-7

CDR3 protein: CSAGPDLGANYGYTF
CDR3 DNA: TGCAGCGCCGGCCCAGACCTGGGAGCTAACTATGGCTACACCTTC
V gene: TRBV29-1
D gene: -
clone size: many
J gene: TRBJ1-2

CDR3 protein: CSARAPVTGVNEQFF
CDR3 DNA: TGCAGTGCTAGAGCCCCCGTGACAGGGGTGAATGAGCAGTTCTTC
V gene: TRBV20-1
D gene: TRBD1
clone size: many
J gene: TRBJ2-1

CDR3 protein: CASSQGLPGGGADTQYF
CDR3 DNA: TGCGCCAGCAGCCAAGGGTTACCGGGGGGGGGCGCAGATACGCAGTATTTT
V gene: TRBV4-3
D gene: TRBD2
clone size: -
J gene: TRBJ2-3

CDR3 protein: CATGDSHYEQYF
CDR3 DNA: TGTGCCACCGGGGACAGTCATTACGAGCAGTACTTC
V gene: TRBV28
D gene: TRBD1
clone size: -
J gene: TRBJ2-7

CDR3 protein: CSARDPLGNTGELFF
CDR3 DNA: TGCAGTGCTAGAGATCCACTTGGTAACACCGGGGAGCTGTTTTTT
V gene: TRBV20-1
D gene: -
clone size: -
J gene: TRBJ2-2

CDR3 protein: CASSVNEGNTIYF
CDR3 DNA: TGTGCCAGCAGCGTAAACGAAGGAAACACCATATATTTT
V gene: TRBV9
D gene: -
clone size: few
J gene: TRBJ1-3

CDR3 protein: CASSQVHDFSNYGYTF
CDR3 DNA: TGTGCCAGCAGCCAGGTCCATGATTTCTCTAACTATGGCTACACCTTC
V gene: TRBV4-2
D gene: -
clone size: few
J gene: TRBJ1-2

CDR3 protein: CATSIGRNYGYTF
CDR3 DNA: TGTGCCACCAGCATCGGGAGGAACTATGGCTACACCTTC
V gene: TRBV24-1
D gene: -
clone size: many
J gene: TRBJ1-2

CDR3 protein: CAISWDARGKQYF
CDR3 DNA: TGTGCCATCAGTTGGGACGCGAGGGGCAAGCAGTACTTC
V gene: TRBV10-3
D gene: -
clone size: -
J gene: TRBJ2-7

CDR3 protein: CASSSPAMPLHF
CDR3 DNA: TGTGCCAGCAGTTCCCCCGCTATGCCCCTCCACTTT
V gene: TRBV27
D gene: -
clone size: few
J gene: TRBJ1-6

CDR3 protein: CASSENRPLGYTF
CDR3 DNA: TGTGCCAGCAGCGAAAACAGGCCGCTCGGCTACACCTTC
V gene: TRBV9
D gene: -
clone size: many
J gene: TRBJ1-2

CDR3 protein: CASSLIAGNSYEQYF
CDR3 DNA: TGTGCCAGCAGCTTAATAGCGGGAAACTCCTACGAGCAGTACTTC
V gene: TRBV7-2
D gene: TRBD2
clone size: -
J gene: TRBJ2-7

CDR3 protein: CASSTREGASLFF
CDR3 DNA: TGTGCCAGCAGTACCAGGGAGGGAGCGTCTCTGTTTTTT
V gene: TRBV12-3/TRBV12-4
D gene: -
clone size: many
J gene: TRBJ1-4

CDR3 protein: CSALPTGGRAGANVLTF
CDR3 DNA: TGCAGCGCTCTACCCACAGGGGGTCGAGCTGGGGCCAACGTCCTGACTTTC
V gene: TRBV29-1
D gene: TRBD1
clone size: many
J gene: TRBJ2-6

CDR3 protein: CASSSVDRTFTDTQYF
CDR3 DNA: TGTGCCAGCAGCTCGGTGGACAGGACCTTCACAGATACGCAGTATTTT
V gene: TRBV5-6
D gene: TRBD1
clone size: few
J gene: TRBJ2-3

CDR3 protein: CSARKFVDYEQYF
CDR3 DNA: TGCAGTGCTAGGAAGTTCGTAGACTACGAGCAGTACTTC
V gene: TRBV20-1
D gene: -
clone size: few
J gene: TRBJ2-7

CDR3 protein: CASSQDPKRYNEQFF
CDR3 DNA: TGCGCCAGCAGCCAAGATCCGAAGAGATACAATGAGCAGTTCTTC
V gene: TRBV4-3
D gene: -
clone size: -
J gene: TRBJ2-1

CDR3 protein: CASSPREPHKGGTDTQYF
CDR3 DNA: TGCGCCAGCAGCCCCCGGGAGCCCCACAAAGGGGGCACAGATACGCAGTATTTT
V gene: TRBV4-3
D gene: -
clone size: -
J gene: TRBJ2-3